The 29 T cell receptor beta chains listed next were all sequenced from one sample in a study of blood T cell repertoires in COVID-19. Method: immunoSEQ multiplex PCR; TCRdb's copy keeps in-frame clones and lacks some. The sample yields roughly 70,000 clones, approximately 91% seen once. Material: peripheral blood. Receptors originate from a man aged 70-80 years with acute or convalescent COVID-19.

The chain links TRBV15 to TRBJ1-6; 11 positions match TRBD1. CDR1 and CDR2 from the germline V gene are LNHNV and YYDKDF (reference sequence). V dropped 5 bases and J dropped 8; count of bases not matched to a gene: 2. The CDR3 is 14 residues long. CDR3 in DNA: TGTGCCACCAGCCGGGGACAGGGGGATTCACCCCTCCACTTT. It encodes CATSRGQGDSPLHF. Looking up the rest from reference TRBV15 and TRBJ1-6 gives the full variable domain: DAMVIQNPRYQVTQFGKPVTLSCSQTLNHNVMYWYQQKSSQAPKLLFHYYDKDFNNEADTPDNFQSRRPNTSFCFLDIRSPGLGDTAMYLCATSRGQGDSPLHFGNGTRLTVT.

In its sample, this clone was seen once. The chain employs TRBV11-2 and TRBJ1-2; D is possibly TRBD1 (6 bases). Germline V CDR1 and CDR2: SGHAT, FQNNGV. This CDR3 comprises 15 residues. Trimming removed 5 bases from V and 0 bases from J, with 13 bases in between. Written as DNA, the CDR3 is TGTGCCAGCAGCGCCCGGGACAAAACTAACTATGGCTACACCTTC. It encodes CASSARDKTNYGYTF.

This CDR3 is CASGFWGVWEKLFF. In DNA form, the CDR3 reads TGTGCTAGTGGTTTCTGGGGGGTTTGGGAAAAACTGTTTTTT. This chain joins TRBV12-5 and TRBJ1-4, with TRBD1 as a possible D gene (5 bases). This CDR3 spans 14 amino acids. The V end was cut by 3 bases, the J end by 8 bases, with 13 bases between. CDR1 is LGHNT and CDR2 is FRNRAP in the germline V gene.

The rearrangement links TRBV10-3 to TRBJ2-5; D not certain. CDR1 and CDR2 (germline): ENHRY, SYGVKD. This CDR3 contains 14 residues. V lost 0 bases and J lost 2, with 7 bases in between. The CDR3 coding sequence is TGTGCCATCAGTGAGTCTATCGGTCAAGAGACCCAGTACTTC. This gives the protein CAISESIGQETQYF.

V gene TRBV5-1 combines with J gene TRBJ1-1; a possible D gene is TRBD1 (6 bases). V was clipped by 3 bases and J by 7 bases, with 16 bases between them. CDR1 and CDR2 from the germline V gene are SGHRS and YFSETQ. The CDR3 spans 14 residues. CDR3 sequence reads: CASSSINRANEAFF. The CDR3, as DNA: TGCGCCAGCAGCTCGATAAACAGGGCGAATGAAGCTTTCTTT.

This clone was recorded only once. The rearrangement uses TRBV11-2 and TRBJ1-1, with D tentatively TRBD1 (5 bases). Germline lookup yields CDR1 SGHAT and CDR2 FQNNGV. This CDR3 comprises 13 residues. Between the trimmed V and J ends, which lost 3 bases and 12 bases, there was a span of 17 bases. In DNA, the CDR3 is TGTGCCAGCAGCTTGGACGGGGGGGTGGAATCTTTCTTT. Amino acids: CASSLDGGVESFF.

The chain recombines TRBV27 with TRBJ1-6; 7 bases align to TRBD1. Trimming cost V 2 bases and J 7 bases; bases outside gene matches: 2. The CDR3 totals 14 residues. The germline gives CDR1 MNHEY, CDR2 SMNVEV (reference sequence). DNA of the CDR3: TGTGCCAGCAGTTTAGACAGGGAGAATTCACCCCTCCACTTT. Translating it yields CASSLDRENSPLHF.

The CDR3: CASSRDRAGTEAFF. The DNA of the CDR3 is TGTGCCAGCAGTCGGGACAGGGCTGGGACTGAAGCTTTCTTT. This sequence joins TRBV6-5 and TRBJ1-1; TRBD1 matches 9 bases. The CDR3 is made up of 14 amino acids. V was pared by 5 bases and J by 5 bases, with 6 bases of the junction left unmatched. Germline values: CDR1 MNHEY, CDR2 SVGAGI.

The rearrangement uses TRBV24-1 and TRBJ2-3; 7 bases agree with TRBD2. The CDR3 contains 16 residues. Trimming removed 1 base from V and 0 bases from J; junction bases left unmatched: 3. Germline V lookup: CDR1 KGHDR, CDR2 SFDVKD. This chain's CDR3 is CATSDFTSDSTDTQYF. DNA of the CDR3: TGTGCCACCAGTGATTTTACTAGCGATAGCACAGATACGCAGTATTTT.

The V call is TRBV7-8, the J call TRBJ2-3; 9 bases are a match to TRBD1. The CDR3 sequence is 17 residues long. Germline assignment: CDR1 SGHVS and CDR2 FQNEAQ. Trimming at V came to 4 bases and at J to 1 base, leaving 9 bases not matched to a gene. The CDR3 loop is CASSSAGQGRGTDTQYF. DNA of the CDR3: TGTGCCAGCAGCTCAGCGGGACAGGGTAGGGGCACAGATACGCAGTATTTT.

The V gene is TRBV5-1, the J gene TRBJ1-1; 8 positions agree with TRBD1. The J segment lost 3 bases and the V segment lost 2 bases, leaving 6 bases of the junction unmatched. From germline, CDR1 is SGHRS and CDR2 YFSETQ. The CDR3 spans 15 residues. The CDR3, as DNA: TGCGCCAGCAGCTTAGCTGGACAGGGCCACACTGAAGCTTTCTTT. It yields the protein CASSLAGQGHTEAFF.

This rearrangement joins TRBV7-9 to TRBJ2-5; 11 nucleotides match TRBD1. The CDR3 consists of 16 residues. CDR1 SEHNR and CDR2 FQNEAQ come from the germline V gene (reference sequence). The trim removed 7 bases at V and 4 bases at J, leaving 11 bases unmatched. This CDR3 is CASTTGTGGLAETQYF. The CDR3 nucleotides are TGTGCCAGCACCACCGGGACAGGGGGACTGGCAGAGACCCAGTACTTC.

V and J are TRBV13 and TRBJ1-2; 7 bases map to TRBD1. The J segment lost 4 bases and the V segment lost 5 bases, leaving 7 bases of the junction unmatched. CDR1 and CDR2 from the germline V gene are PRHDT and FYEKMQ (reference sequence). This CDR3 has 14 amino acids. As DNA, the CDR3 is TGTGCCAGCAGCACTTCAGGGGGTGGCTATGGCTACACCTTC. It specifies CASSTSGGGYGYTF.

The genes are TRBV7-2 and TRBJ2-2; a possible D gene is TRBD2 (5 bases). V was pared by 5 bases and J by 0 bases, with 13 bases between. This CDR3 is built from 16 residues. Germline V gives CDR1 SGHTA, CDR2 FQGNSA. The CDR3 nucleotides read TGTGCCAGCAGCCACCCCGGACTTCCGAACACCGGGGAGCTGTTTTTT. It is translated as CASSHPGLPNTGELFF.

The CDR3 spells CASSSYSAPNYGYTF. The CDR3 coding sequence is TGCGCCAGCAGCTCCTATTCTGCACCGAACTATGGCTACACCTTC. The chain has TRBV5-1 and TRBJ1-2; D remains ambiguous. Per germline, CDR1 SGHRS and CDR2 YFSETQ. This CDR3 region has 15 residues. The V end lost 3 bases, the J end lost 2 bases, and 14 bases lay between the germline ends.

Remarks on this clone: The sample contains more than one DNA sequence encoding this CDR3. This chain uses TRBV7-2 with TRBJ2-7; 7 bases are a match to TRBD2. Germline values: CDR1 SGHTA, CDR2 FQGNSA. This CDR3 has 14 amino acids. V shed 1 base and J 3 bases; nucleotides not matched to a gene: 3. CDR3 sequence: CASSLGGGFYEQYF. The CDR3 DNA reads TGTGCCAGCAGCTTAGGGGGGGGGTTCTACGAGCAGTACTTC.

The CDR3 here is CSVEQGGSSGNTIYF. For the CDR3, the DNA is TGCAGCGTTGAGCAGGGTGGCAGCTCTGGAAACACCATATATTTT. This chain uses TRBV29-1 with TRBJ1-3; possible D gene TRBD1, 5 bases. The germline V and J ends were trimmed by 3 bases and 0 bases, with 12 bases remaining between them. From germline, CDR1 is SQVTM and CDR2 ANQGSEA. This CDR3 has 15 amino acids.

The rearrangement links TRBV18 to TRBJ1-2; possible D gene TRBD1, 6 bases. The length of the CDR3 is 15 residues. Trimming shortened V by 5 bases and J by 4 bases, and 17 bases separated the two germline ends. Germline lookup yields CDR1 KGHSH and CDR2 LQKENI. CDR3 region: CASSADSVTIYGYTF. CDR3 coding DNA: TGTGCCAGCTCAGCGGACAGCGTAACTATCTATGGCTACACCTTC. The full variable domain, completed using reference TRBV18 and TRBJ1-2, is NAGVMQNPRHLVRRRGQEARLRCSPMKGHSHVYWYRQLPEEGLKFMVYLQKENIIDESGMPKERFSAEFPKEGPSILRIQQVVRGDSAAYFCASSADSVTIYGYTFGSGTRLTVV.

The chain couples TRBV11-2 to TRBJ1-4; 8 bases agree with TRBD1. Germline V CDR1 and CDR2: SGHAT, FQNNGV. CDR3 length: 15 amino acids. The V gene end was trimmed by 4 bases and the J gene end by 6 bases; junction bases not matched to a gene: 7. The CDR3 sequence: CASSYGQGSDEKLFF. In nucleotides, the CDR3 is TGTGCCAGCAGCTACGGACAGGGTTCGGATGAAAAACTGTTTTTT.

The chain employs TRBV3-1 (or the pseudogene TRBV3-2) and TRBJ2-1; a weak D match, TRBD2 (6 bases). Germline CDR1 LGHDT, CDR2 YNNKEL (reference sequence). The V and J ends lost 5 bases and 8 bases respectively, with 13 bases between them. There are 13 residues in the CDR3. CDR3 amino acids: CASSDGRGDEQFF. CDR3 bases: TGTGCCAGCAGCGACGGGCGGGGCGATGAGCAGTTCTTC.

The chain uses TRBV24-1 and TRBJ2-1, with D perhaps TRBD2 (6 bases). V lost 7 bases, J lost 3 bases, and 15 bases lay in between. The CDR3 is made up of 15 amino acids. The germline gives CDR1 KGHDR, CDR2 SFDVKD. CDR3 coding DNA: TGTGCCACCAGGCCCGGGACTTCATTCTACAATGAGCAGTTCTTC. Its translation is CATRPGTSFYNEQFF.

The chain uses TRBV18 and TRBJ1-2; D not certain. There are 16 residues in the CDR3. In germline, CDR1 is KGHSH, CDR2 LQKENI. Trimming removed 4 bases at V and 1 base at J, with 16 bases between. Here the CDR3 reads CASSRERPGDNYGYTF. The CDR3 coding sequence is TGTGCCAGCTCACGTGAACGACCGGGTGATAACTATGGCTACACCTTC.

This chain joins TRBV9 and TRBJ2-1; D perhaps matches TRBD2 (6 bases). The CDR3 sequence is 15 residues long. Germline V gene data show CDR1 as SGDLS and CDR2 as YYNGEE. V was pared by 3 bases and J by 0 bases, with 10 bases between. The CDR3 loop is CASSGRDFSYNEQFF. CDR3 in DNA: TGTGCCAGCAGCGGTCGGGACTTCTCCTACAATGAGCAGTTCTTC.

The CDR3 DNA sequence: TGCGCCAGCAGCTGGGTGGGGGACAACAATGAGCAGTTCTTC. It codes for CASSWVGDNNEQFF. V and J are TRBV5-1 and TRBJ2-1; TRBD1 might be the D (6 bases). CDR3 length: 14 residues. Germline values: CDR1 SGHRS, CDR2 YFSETQ. Trimming cost V 3 bases and J 5 bases, with 12 bases left between them.

V is TRBV14 and J is TRBJ1-1; D unclear. The CDR3 is 12 residues long. CDR1 is SGHDN and CDR2 is FVKESK in the germline V gene. V lost 6 bases, J lost 6 bases, and 11 bases lay in between. CDR3 DNA: TGTGCCAGCAGTCTACGGTTATCTGAAGCTTTCTTT. Amino acid sequence: CASSLRLSEAFF.

V usage is TRBV6-5 and J usage is TRBJ2-3; D is perhaps TRBD1 (5 bases). Trimming left V 1 base short and J 2 bases short, with 10 bases between. The CDR3 runs 15 residues. Germline CDR1 is MNHEY and CDR2 is SVGAGI. This CDR3 reads CASSYYPGNTDTQYF. In nucleotides, the CDR3 is TGTGCCAGCAGTTACTATCCAGGGAACACAGATACGCAGTATTTT.

The CDR3 sequence: CASGRTSGRTDTQYF. CDR3 DNA: TGTGCCAGCGGCAGGACTAGCGGGCGAACAGATACGCAGTATTTT. V and J are TRBV2 and TRBJ2-3; 11 nucleotides align to TRBD2. The junction had 7 bases not matched to a gene; V was cut back by 8 bases and J by 3 bases. Germline loops: CDR1 SNHLY, CDR2 FYNNEI. The CDR3 consists of 15 residues. Full variable domain (remainder filled in from reference TRBV2 and TRBJ2-3): EPEVTQTPSHQVTQMGQEVILRCVPISNHLYFYWYRQILGQKVEFLVSFYNNEISEKSEIFDDQFSVERPDGSNFTLKIRSTKLEDSAMYFCASGRTSGRTDTQYFGPGTRLTVL.

The chain joins TRBV7-8 to TRBJ1-4; 9 nucleotides agree with TRBD1. Germline CDR1 and CDR2: SGHVS and FQNEAQ. V lost 5 bases, J lost 5 bases, and 6 bases stayed unmatched. CDR3 size: 15 residues. The CDR3 here is CASSETGTGNEKLFF. The CDR3 nucleotides are TGTGCCAGCAGCGAAACAGGGACAGGGAATGAAAAACTGTTTTTT.

CDR3 sequence reads: CASSSRTGRRGNQPQHF. In DNA, the CDR3 is TGTGCCAGCAGCTCACGGACAGGGAGGAGGGGCAATCAGCCCCAGCATTTT. This chain connects TRBV7-8 to TRBJ1-5; 8 bases are a match to TRBD1. This CDR3 is 17 amino acids long. The J segment lost 2 bases and the V segment lost 4 bases, leaving 10 bases of the junction unmatched. Germline lookup yields CDR1 SGHVS and CDR2 FQNEAQ.